The rows below give T cell receptor beta chains drawn from one sample of a study of graft-versus-host responses after intestinal transplantation. Profiling relied on immunoSEQ multiplex PCR, and the TCRdb table lists in-frame clones only, not all of them. The table lists 15,000 to 20,000 clones, 65% to 90% of them singletons. The source material was ileum tissue, sampled about 86 weeks after intestinal transplantation. The receptor source for this set is a human patient who received an intestinal transplant, so some T cells may come from the graft donor. Both conserved end residues are trimmed from each CDR3. The listing skips clone size in some rows; elsewhere it reads once, few, many or a size class.

clone_size	v_call	cdr3_length	j_call	cdr3_aa
NA	TRBV21-1	13	NA	ASSKAGRPYNEQF
few	TRBV6-1	13	TRBJ2-7	ASSQPGTGDYEQY
NA	TRBV7-3	10	TRBJ2-1	ASRSEGAEQF
NA	TRBV6-1	12	TRBJ2-3	ASSPAGGTDTQY
NA	TRBV18	13	TRBJ2-1	ASSPRTGANNEQF
NA	TRBV18	11	TRBJ2-5	ASTPSGLEEQY
NA	TRBV12-5	12	TRBJ1-4	ASGPRGANEKLF
NA	TRBV9	12	TRBJ1-1	ASSPEIMNTEAF
NA	TRBV5-4	12	TRBJ1-2	ANSLARETYGYT
NA	TRBV5-1	12	TRBJ1-1	ASSSGQPNTEAF
once	TRBV4-1	13	TRBJ2-2	ASSQGQGSDGELF
NA	TRBV29-1	10	TRBJ1-2	SVGTVIYGYT
NA	TRBV27	13	TRBJ1-3	ASRKGTNSGNTIY
few	TRBV10-3	11	TRBJ2-5	AIRDRVGETQY
NA	TRBV29-1	10	TRBJ1-1	SAQGGWTEAF
NA	TRBV27	15	TRBJ1-1	ASSLGTGGPRNTEAF
NA	TRBV4-1	15	TRBJ2-7	ASSRGFGDRITYEQY
NA	TRBV6-1	12	TRBJ1-2	ASTGISVFYGYT
NA	TRBV6-5	13	TRBJ1-2	ASSLGGGLSSGYT
NA	TRBV18	11	TRBJ1-2	ASSPGQGTGYT
NA	TRBV19	9	TRBJ2-3	ASSPGPTQY
NA	TRBV5-1	17	TRBJ2-2	ASSVRTEQNLWNTGELF
few	TRBV6-5	12	TRBJ2-1	ASSRDRGHNEQF
NA	TRBV5-4	15	TRBJ2-3	ASSPGGPWGSTDTQY
NA	TRBV5-6	13	TRBJ1-1	ASTRGVGQFTEAF
NA	TRBV10-3	11	TRBJ2-7	AISERESYEQY
NA	TRBV5-1	15	TRBJ1-3	ASSLLGENYSGNTIY
NA	TRBV5-1	10	TRBJ1-1	ASRLRDTEAF
NA	TRBV10-2	15	TRBJ2-4	ASSETGAGVAKNIQY
NA	TRBV4-1	14	TRBJ1-1	ASSPISRNMNTEAF
NA	TRBV6-5	13	TRBJ1-2	ASSAGHRNYYGYT
NA	TRBV6-5	13	TRBJ2-2	ASSTRDGFTGELF
NA	TRBV6-5	12	TRBJ2-7	ASSKLAGGYEQY
NA	TRBV30	10	TRBJ1-1	AWSTSGGLSF
NA	TRBV29-1	16	TRBJ2-2	SVEDAGTPHANTGELF
NA	TRBV6-5	11	TRBJ1-1	ASQLAINTEAF
NA	TRBV7-6	15	TRBJ2-5	ASSPPKVRGRDETQY
NA	TRBV12-5	11	NA	ASGPDTNYEQY
once	TRBV6-5	13	TRBJ2-5	ASSRTSGGVATQY
few	TRBV6-1	17	TRBJ1-2	ASSEYGLVGQGSNYGYT
once	TRBV18	11	TRBJ1-2	ASSPDRIYGYT
NA	TRBV5-1	15	TRBJ1-6	ASSLGGGNQGNSPLH
NA	TRBV14	15	TRBJ2-2	ASSQWGSAIDTGELF
NA	TRBV4-2	13	TRBJ2-3	ASSQEWPGTDTQY